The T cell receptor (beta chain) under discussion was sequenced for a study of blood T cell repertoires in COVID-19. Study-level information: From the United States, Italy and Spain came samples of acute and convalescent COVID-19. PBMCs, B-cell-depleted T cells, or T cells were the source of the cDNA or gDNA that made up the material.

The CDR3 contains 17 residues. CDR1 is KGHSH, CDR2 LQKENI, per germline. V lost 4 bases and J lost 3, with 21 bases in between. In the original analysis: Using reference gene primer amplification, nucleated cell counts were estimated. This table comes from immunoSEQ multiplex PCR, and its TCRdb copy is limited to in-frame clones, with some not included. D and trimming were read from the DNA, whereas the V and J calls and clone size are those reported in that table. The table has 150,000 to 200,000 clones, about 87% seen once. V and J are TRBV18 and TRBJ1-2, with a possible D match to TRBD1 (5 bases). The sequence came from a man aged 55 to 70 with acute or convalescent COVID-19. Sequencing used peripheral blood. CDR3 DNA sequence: TGTGCCAGCTCACTGGGGAACTCGCTGCAGGGCTACTATGGCTACACCTTC. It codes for CASSLGNSLQGYYGYTF.